Sequencing of this TCR beta chain was carried out in a study of T cell responses to AZD1222 COVID-19 vaccine. Generated by immunoSEQ multiplex PCR, the TCRdb table keeps only in-frame clones and is missing some. Altogether fewer than 150,000 clones are present, roughly 80% being singletons, with the ten largest covering roughly 4.3%. The CDR3 totals 14 residues. The V segment lost 4 bases and the J segment 5 bases; nucleotides outside the gene matches: 6. From germline, CDR1 is MGHRA and CDR2 YSYEKL. Findings and limits, study-wide: It was only a handful of AZD1222 recipients who were seropositive at baseline. Clonal diversity may have been underestimated in mostly white British donors.

Worth noting for this clone: Its antigen remains unidentified.

The J gene is TRBJ2-5, the V gene TRBV4-1, with TRBD1 matching over 8 bases. Sequencing used peripheral blood, obtained on day 0 of AZD1222 vaccination. This receptor was taken from an adult in good health. The DNA of the CDR3 is TGCGCCAGCAGCCCCGGGACAGGAGAGGAGACCCAGTACTTC. Its protein product is CASSPGTGEETQYF.